This T cell receptor (beta chain) stems from a study of T cell repertoires in cytomegalovirus infection. Across the whole study: Both CMV infection and a matching HLA type were indicated by public TCR beta signatures.

Germline CDR1 is SGHTA and CDR2 is FQGNSA. This CDR3 contains 13 residues. V lost 3 bases, J lost 1 base, and 6 bases lay in between. This clonotype was counted many times. The antigen is unknown. TCRdb fed the reads into MiXCR, producing one record per CDR3 protein. Among 150,000 to 200,000 distinct CDR3 sequences listed, over 25% were seen once. General study points: In two of eight donors, the top clonotype was HLA-C-restricted CMV-specific.

The V and J genes are TRBV7-2 and TRBJ1-1; D gene ambiguous. The sequenced material came from PBMCs. The receptor comes from a human donor in good health (CMV status not recorded). Some clones in this sample may be carry-over from other donors' samples. The CDR3 bases are TGTGCCAGCAGCTTTACAAGGAACACTGAAGCTTTCTTT. It translates to CASSFTRNTEAFF. The full variable domain, in which reference TRBV7-2 and TRBJ1-1 provide the parts outside the CDR3, is GAGVSQSPSNKVTEKGKDVELRCDPISGHTALYWYRQSLGQGLEFLIYFQGNSAPDKSGLPSDRFSAERTGGSVSTLTIQRTQQEDSAVYLCASSFTRNTEAFFGQGTRLTVV.